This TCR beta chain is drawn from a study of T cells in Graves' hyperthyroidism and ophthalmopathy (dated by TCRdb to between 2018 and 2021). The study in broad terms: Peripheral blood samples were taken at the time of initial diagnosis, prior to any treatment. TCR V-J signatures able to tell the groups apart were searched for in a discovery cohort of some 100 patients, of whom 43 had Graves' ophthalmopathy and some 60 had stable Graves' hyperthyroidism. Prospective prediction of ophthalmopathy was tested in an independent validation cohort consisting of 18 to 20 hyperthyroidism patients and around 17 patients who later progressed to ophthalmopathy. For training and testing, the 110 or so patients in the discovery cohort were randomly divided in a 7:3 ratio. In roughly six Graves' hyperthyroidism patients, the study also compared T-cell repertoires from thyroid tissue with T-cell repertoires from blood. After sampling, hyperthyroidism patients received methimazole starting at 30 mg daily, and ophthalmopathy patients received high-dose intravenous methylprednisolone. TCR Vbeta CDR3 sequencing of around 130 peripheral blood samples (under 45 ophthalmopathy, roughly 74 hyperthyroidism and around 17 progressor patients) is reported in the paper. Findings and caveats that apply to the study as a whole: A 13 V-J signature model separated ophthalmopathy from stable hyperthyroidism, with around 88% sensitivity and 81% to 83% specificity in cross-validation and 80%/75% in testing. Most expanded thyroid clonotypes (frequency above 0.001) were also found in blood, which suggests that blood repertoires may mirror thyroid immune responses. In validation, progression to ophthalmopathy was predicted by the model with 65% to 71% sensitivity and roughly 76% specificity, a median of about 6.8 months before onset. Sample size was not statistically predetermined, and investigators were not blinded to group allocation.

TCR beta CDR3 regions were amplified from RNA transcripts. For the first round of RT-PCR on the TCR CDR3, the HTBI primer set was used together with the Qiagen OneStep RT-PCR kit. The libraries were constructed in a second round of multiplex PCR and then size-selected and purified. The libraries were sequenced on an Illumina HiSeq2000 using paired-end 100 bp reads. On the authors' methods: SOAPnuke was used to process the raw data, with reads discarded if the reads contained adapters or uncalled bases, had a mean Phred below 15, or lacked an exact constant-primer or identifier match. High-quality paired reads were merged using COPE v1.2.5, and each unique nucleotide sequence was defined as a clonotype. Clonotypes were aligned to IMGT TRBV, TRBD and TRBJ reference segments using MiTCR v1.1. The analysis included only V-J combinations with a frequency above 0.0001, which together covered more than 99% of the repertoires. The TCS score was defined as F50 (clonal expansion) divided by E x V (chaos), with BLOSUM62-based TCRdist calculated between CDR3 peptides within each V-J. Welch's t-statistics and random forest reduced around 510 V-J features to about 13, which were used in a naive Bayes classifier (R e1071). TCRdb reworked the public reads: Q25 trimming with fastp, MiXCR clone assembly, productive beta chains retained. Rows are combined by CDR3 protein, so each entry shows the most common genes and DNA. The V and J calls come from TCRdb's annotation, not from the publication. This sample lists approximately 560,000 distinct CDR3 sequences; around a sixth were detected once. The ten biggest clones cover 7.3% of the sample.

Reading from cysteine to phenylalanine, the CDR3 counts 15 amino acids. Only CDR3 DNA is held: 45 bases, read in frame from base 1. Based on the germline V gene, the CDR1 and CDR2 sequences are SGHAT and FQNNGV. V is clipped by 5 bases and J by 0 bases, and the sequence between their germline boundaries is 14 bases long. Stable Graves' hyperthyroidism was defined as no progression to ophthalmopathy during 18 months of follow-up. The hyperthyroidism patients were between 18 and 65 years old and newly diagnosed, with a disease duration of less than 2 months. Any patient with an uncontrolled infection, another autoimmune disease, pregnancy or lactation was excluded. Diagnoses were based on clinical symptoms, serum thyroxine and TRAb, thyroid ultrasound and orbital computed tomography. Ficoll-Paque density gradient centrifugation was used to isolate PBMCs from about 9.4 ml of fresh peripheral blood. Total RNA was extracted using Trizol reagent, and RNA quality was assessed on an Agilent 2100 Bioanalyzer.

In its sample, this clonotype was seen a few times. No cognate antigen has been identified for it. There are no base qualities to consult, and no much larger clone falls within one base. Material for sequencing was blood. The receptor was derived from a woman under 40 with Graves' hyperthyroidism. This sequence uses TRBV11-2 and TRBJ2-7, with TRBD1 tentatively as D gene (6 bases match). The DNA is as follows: TGTGCCAGCAGCCTAGTGACAGGTGCCTCCTACGAGCAGTACTTC. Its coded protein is CASSLVTGASYEQYF.